The rows below give T cell receptor beta chains drawn from one sample of a study of T cells in Graves' hyperthyroidism and ophthalmopathy. TCRdb passed the multiplex PCR reads through MiXCR, listing each CDR3 protein once. The sample lists 200,000 to 250,000 distinct CDR3 sequences; 24% were seen once. Sequencing input: blood. The receptors were sampled from a woman between 35 and 50 years old with Graves' ophthalmopathy. Each CDR3 is given with its conserved first and last residue. The order of the fields is CDR3 length, D gene, J gene, V gene, clone size, CDR3 DNA, CDR3 protein. D genes are given only for firm matches. The size entry is marked missing in some rows and otherwise reads once, few, many or a size class.

13	.	TRBJ1-1	TRBV5-1	many	TGCGCCAGCAAGAACGTTGTGAACACTGAAGCTTTCTTT	CASKNVVNTEAFF
16	.	TRBJ2-5	TRBV27	many	TGTGCCAGCAGTTCTCCGGCCAGCGGAGGGGGGGAGACCCAGTACTTC	CASSSPASGGGETQYF
14	.	TRBJ2-7	TRBV9	.	TGTGCCAGCAGCGTAGCTACTTGGGGAAACGAGCAGTACTTC	CASSVATWGNEQYF
16	.	TRBJ2-7	TRBV12-3/TRBV12-4	many	TGTGCCAGCAGTTTATCCTTGGAGTTCGCCAACTACGAGCAGTACTTC	CASSLSLEFANYEQYF
12	TRBD1	TRBJ2-4	TRBV30	many	TGTGCCTGGAGTACAGGGGGAAACATTCAGTACTTC	CAWSTGGNIQYF
17	TRBD1	TRBJ1-2	TRBV6-2/TRBV6-3	few	TGTGCCAGAAGTTACCGGGACAGGGGGCGTTTTAACTATGGCTACACCTTC	CARSYRDRGRFNYGYTF
13	TRBD2	TRBJ2-7	TRBV28	many	TGTGCCAGCACCGAGCGGGGGTTTTACGAGCAGTACTTC	CASTERGFYEQYF
16	.	TRBJ1-2	TRBV4-2	.	TGTGCCATCAGCCAAGAAGGGAAGGGTATGGTCTATGGCTACACCTTC	CAISQEGKGMVYGYTF
14	.	TRBJ2-2	TRBV7-3	many	TGTGCCAGCAGCCCACAGGGTGTCACCGGGGAGCTGTTTTTT	CASSPQGVTGELFF
15	.	TRBJ2-2	TRBV24-1	.	TGTGCCACCAGTGATCGGCGGGAGAACACCGGGGAGCTGTTTTTT	CATSDRRENTGELFF
17	.	TRBJ2-7	TRBV4-1	many	TGCGCCAGCAGCCAAGGATTGGGGCAGGGCAACTCCTACGAGCAGTACTTC	CASSQGLGQGNSYEQYF
16	TRBD1	TRBJ1-5	TRBV6-1	.	TGTGCCAGCAATCCGCTACAGGGGCAAAGCAATCAGCCCCAGCATTTT	CASNPLQGQSNQPQHF
15	.	TRBJ2-7	TRBV2	.	TGTGCCAGCAAGGAGGGACTCTCAAAACGATACGAGCAGTACTTC	CASKEGLSKRYEQYF
16	.	TRBJ2-7	TRBV28	many	TGTGCCAGCAGTTTAAAGGCTGCGAGCGCTTCCTACGAGCAGTACTTC	CASSLKAASASYEQYF
12	.	TRBJ2-2	TRBV4-2	.	TGTGCCAGCAGTTATGGGTTCGGGGAGCTGTTTTTT	CASSYGFGELFF
13	.	TRBJ1-2	TRBV6-5	many	TGTGCCAGCAATCCGCCGGGACCTTATGGCTACACCTTC	CASNPPGPYGYTF
13	TRBD2	TRBJ2-5	TRBV27	many	TGTGCCAGCCGAGGAGCGGGACGAGAGACCCAGTACTTC	CASRGAGRETQYF
15	.	TRBJ2-7	TRBV28	many	TGTGCCAGCAGAGGATCACTGAACTTGGGTTTGGAGCAGTACTTC	CASRGSLNLGLEQYF
15	.	TRBJ1-5	TRBV28	many	TGTGCCAGCAGTTACCGACAGGCTGTGTTTGGGCCCCAGCATTTT	CASSYRQAVFGPQHF
15	.	TRBJ1-1	TRBV18	many	TGTGCCAGCTCACCACCGCGGGGGGAGAACACTGAAGCTTTCTTT	CASSPPRGENTEAFF
20	TRBD2	TRBJ2-5	TRBV28	many	TGTGCCAGCAGTTTAAATCTAGCGGGAGGAGTAGAGGTTGTTCAAGAGACCCAGTACTTC	CASSLNLAGGVEVVQETQYF